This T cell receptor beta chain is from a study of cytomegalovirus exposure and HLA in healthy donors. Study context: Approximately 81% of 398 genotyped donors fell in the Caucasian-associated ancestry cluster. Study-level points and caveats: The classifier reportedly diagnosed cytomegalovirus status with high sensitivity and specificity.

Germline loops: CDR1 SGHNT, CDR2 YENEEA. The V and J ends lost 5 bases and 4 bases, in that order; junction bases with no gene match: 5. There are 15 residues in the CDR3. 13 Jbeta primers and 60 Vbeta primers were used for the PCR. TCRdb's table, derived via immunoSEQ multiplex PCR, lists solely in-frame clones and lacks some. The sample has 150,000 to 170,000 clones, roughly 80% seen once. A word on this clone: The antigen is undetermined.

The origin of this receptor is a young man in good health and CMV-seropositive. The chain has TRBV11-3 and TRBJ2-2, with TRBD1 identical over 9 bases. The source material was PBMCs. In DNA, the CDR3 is TGTGCCAGCAGCAAGGACAGGGGAGCCACCGGGGAGCTGTTTTTT. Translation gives CASSKDRGATGELFF. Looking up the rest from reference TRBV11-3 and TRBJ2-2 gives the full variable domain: EAGVVQSPRYKIIEKKQPVAFWCNPISGHNTLYWYLQNLGQGPELLIRYENEEAVDDSQLPKDRFSAERLKGVDSTLKIQPAELGDSAVYLCASSKDRGATGELFFGEGSRLTVL.